These 27 T cell receptor beta chains originate from one sample sequenced in a study of blood T cell repertoires in COVID-19. Sequencing was performed with immunoSEQ multiplex PCR; in TCRdb, only in-frame clones are kept and a portion is missing. This sample has fewer than 180,000 clones, with approximately 84% found just once. Input material: peripheral blood. These receptors came from a man in his sixties or seventies with acute or convalescent COVID-19.

This clone showed up just once. The genes are TRBV6-5 and TRBJ1-1, with D perhaps TRBD1 (6 bases). The CDR3 totals 15 residues. CDR1 is MNHEY, CDR2 SVGAGI, per germline. V was clipped by 7 bases and J by 5 bases, with 20 bases between them. CDR3: CASILTGGARTEAFF. The DNA for the CDR3 is TGTGCCAGCATTTTGACGGGGGGGGCTAGGACTGAAGCTTTCTTT.

The chain carries TRBV29-1 and TRBJ2-1, with D perhaps matching TRBD1 (5 bases). V was shortened by 5 bases and J by 8 bases, with 13 bases between the two germline ends. CDR3 size: 12 residues. The germline V gene has CDR1 SQVTM and CDR2 ANQGSEA. CDR3 in DNA: TGCAGCGTTCCAGGGTCGTGGGATGAGCAGTTCTTC. Its translation: CSVPGSWDEQFF.

This chain uses TRBV9 with TRBJ2-1; 13 nucleotides match TRBD2. Germline CDR1 and CDR2: SGDLS and YYNGEE. CDR3 length equals 19 residues. Trimming at V came to 3 bases and at J to 7 bases, leaving 16 bases not matched to a gene. The CDR3 coding sequence is TGTGCCAGCAGCGCCTACCGACTAGCGGGGGGAAATACAATGAATGAGCAGTTCTTC. Amino acids: CASSAYRLAGGNTMNEQFF.

The rearrangement links TRBV10-2 to TRBJ1-2; 7 bases align to TRBD1. V was pared by 7 bases and J by 7 bases, with 9 bases of the junction left unmatched. This CDR3 spans 13 amino acids. Germline values: CDR1 WSHSY, CDR2 SAAADI. The CDR3 spells CASTRQTGSGYTF. CDR3 bases: TGCGCCAGCACTCGACAGACAGGGAGTGGCTACACCTTC.

The chain uses TRBV7-3 and TRBJ2-1; 8 bases align to TRBD2. Germline CDR1 and CDR2: SGHTA and FQGTGA. Losses at the gene ends were 5 bases for V and 5 bases for J; bases not matched to a gene: 5. This CDR3 contains 14 residues. The CDR3 is CASSPGGADNEQFF. DNA of the CDR3: TGTGCCAGCAGCCCCGGGGGGGCGGACAATGAGCAGTTCTTC. Based on the CDR3 plus reference TRBV7-3 and TRBJ2-1, the full variable domain is GAGVSQTPSNKVTEKGKYVELRCDPISGHTALYWYRQSLGQGPEFLIYFQGTGAADDSGLPNDRFFAVRPEGSVSTLKIQRTERGDSAVYLCASSPGGADNEQFFGPGTRLTVL.

The chain links TRBV5-1 to TRBJ1-1; TRBD1 matches 8 bases. The V gene end was trimmed by 0 bases and the J gene end by 0 bases; junction bases not matched to a gene: 7. The germline V gene encodes CDR1 SGHRS and CDR2 YFSETQ. There are 17 residues in the CDR3. CDR3 amino acids: CASSLGKGQGMNTEAFF. CDR3 in DNA: TGCGCCAGCAGCTTGGGGAAAGGACAGGGAATGAACACTGAAGCTTTCTTT.

As DNA, the CDR3 is TGTGCCAGCAGCTCCCGGTCCCAAAGAACCTACAATGAGCAGTTCTTC. Protein product: CASSSRSQRTYNEQFF. The rearrangement joins TRBV13 to TRBJ2-1; D gene uncertain. This CDR3 is built from 16 residues. Germline CDR1 PRHDT, CDR2 FYEKMQ (reference sequence). Trimming shortened V by 4 bases and J by 2 bases, and 15 bases separated the two germline ends.

This clone occurred a few times. The rearrangement links TRBV27 to TRBJ2-3; TRBD1 is a possible D gene (5 bases). The length of the CDR3 is 14 residues. V was trimmed by 5 bases and J by 3 bases, leaving 12 bases between them. CDR1 and CDR2 from the germline V gene are MNHEY and SMNVEV (reference sequence). CDR3 coding DNA: TGTGCCAGCAGTACGACAGATACGACAGATACGCAGTATTTT. Amino acid sequence: CASSTTDTTDTQYF.

The chain couples TRBV19 to TRBJ2-5, with D tentatively TRBD2 (5 bases). Trimming removed 5 bases from V and 5 bases from J, with 15 bases in between. Germline CDR1 reads LNHDA; CDR2 reads SQIVND (reference sequence). This CDR3 comprises 14 residues. This chain's CDR3 is CASSSTSSAETQYF. Written as DNA, the CDR3 is TGTGCCAGTAGTTCAACTAGTAGCGCGGAGACCCAGTACTTC.

The chain uses TRBV5-1 and TRBJ1-1, with a tentative D call TRBD1 (6 bases). Germline CDR1 and CDR2: SGHRS and YFSETQ. V lost 1 base to trimming and J lost 1 base, with 14 bases between them. This CDR3 contains 16 residues. Written as DNA, the CDR3 is TGCGCCAGCAGCTTGTTTCCCGGGACACCGAACACTGAAGCTTTCTTT. Translating it yields CASSLFPGTPNTEAFF.

The chain uses TRBV9 and TRBJ1-1; no definite D call. Germline V CDR1 and CDR2: SGDLS, YYNGEE. V lost 0 bases and J lost 6, with 9 bases in between. This CDR3 region has 13 residues. CDR3 amino acids: CASSVDRVSEAFF. CDR3 nucleotides: TGTGCCAGCAGCGTAGATCGGGTTTCTGAAGCTTTCTTT.

The J gene is TRBJ2-1, the V gene TRBV27; D possibly corresponds to TRBD2 (5 bases). The CDR3 extends over 13 amino acids. V was trimmed by 3 bases and J by 3 bases, leaving 6 bases between them. Germline V gene sequence: CDR1 MNHEY, CDR2 SMNVEV (reference sequence). CDR3 coding DNA: TGTGCCAGCAGTTTCCGGGGCTACAATGAGCAGTTCTTC. Translated: CASSFRGYNEQFF.

J is TRBJ1-5 and V is TRBV3-1 (or the pseudogene TRBV3-2), with 8 nucleotides matching TRBD1. There are 15 residues in the CDR3. J was trimmed by 0 bases and V by 4 bases; bases with no gene match: 2. Per the germline V gene, CDR1 is LGHDT and CDR2 is YNNKEL (reference sequence). The CDR3 region is CASSLGQGSNQPQHF. CDR3 sequence (DNA): TGTGCCAGCAGCCTTGGACAGGGTAGCAATCAGCCCCAGCATTTT.

This clone was recorded once. The CDR3 region is CASGGGYPRKETQYF. In DNA form, the CDR3 reads TGTGCCAGCGGGGGCGGGTATCCCCGAAAAGAGACCCAGTACTTC. This chain uses TRBV28 with TRBJ2-5; TRBD1 is a possible D gene (6 bases). The CDR3 totals 15 residues. CDR1 and CDR2 from the germline V gene are MDHEN and SYDVKM. Trimming cost V 8 bases and J 3 bases, with 19 bases left between them.

The rearrangement uses TRBV5-1 and TRBJ1-2, with D maybe TRBD1 (5 bases). Trimming pared 4 bases from V and 6 bases from J, leaving 22 bases between. Germline V CDR1 and CDR2: SGHRS, YFSETQ. The CDR3 has 16 residues. CDR3: CASSQVTEPYGHGYTF. In DNA, the CDR3 is TGCGCCAGCAGCCAGGTGACAGAACCCTACGGCCATGGCTACACCTTC.

V is TRBV24-1 and J is TRBJ1-2; D is ambiguous. Germline V gene sequence: CDR1 KGHDR, CDR2 SFDVKD. This CDR3 spans 12 amino acids. The germline V and J ends were trimmed by 2 bases and 2 bases, with 2 bases remaining between them. CDR3 protein: CATSDSNYGYTF. For the CDR3, the DNA is TGTGCCACCAGTGATTCGAACTATGGCTACACCTTC.

This chain connects TRBV12-3 or TRBV12-4 to TRBJ2-7, with 8 bases fitting TRBD1. This CDR3 has 13 residues. With 2 bases clipped from V and 6 bases from J, the junction kept 3 bases outside the gene matches. The CDR3 is CASSLWTGREQYF. The CDR3 DNA is TGTGCCAGCAGTTTATGGACAGGGCGCGAGCAGTACTTC.

This clone was seen many times. This rearrangement joins TRBV9 to TRBJ1-2, with 10 bases fitting TRBD1. CDR3 length: 17 residues. Germline V gives CDR1 SGDLS, CDR2 YYNGEE. With 4 bases clipped from V and 4 bases from J, the junction kept 13 bases outside the gene matches. As DNA, the CDR3 is TGTGCCAGCAGCCCCGGGACAGGGGAAGCTACTATCTATGGCTACACCTTC. Translating it yields CASSPGTGEATIYGYTF.

Note on this clone: The conserved closing phenylalanine or tryptophan is absent in this CDR3, likely reflecting a read error. It is unclear where the CDR3 begins or ends on the DNA, so no DNA is shown, and the CDR3 is as TCRdb lists it. The gene calls are TRBV10-1 and TRBJ2-7; TRBD2 is taken as the D call from the table, unchecked against the DNA. Germline loops: CDR1 WNHNN, CDR2 SYGVQD (reference sequence). The CDR3 numbers 10 amino acids, ends counted. CDR3 residues: CASTTTGNLD.

This chain links TRBV28 with TRBJ2-7, with TRBD2 as a possible D gene (7 bases). The CDR3 consists of 16 residues. CDR1 is MDHEN, CDR2 SYDVKM, per germline. Trimming took 8 bases from V and 3 from J, leaving 23 bases between them. Here the CDR3 reads CASSPPGGGAIYEQYF. In DNA form, the CDR3 reads TGTGCCAGCTCACCTCCCGGCGGGGGCGCGATCTACGAGCAGTACTTC.

The chain has TRBV5-8 and TRBJ2-5, with D unclear. The CDR3 sequence is 14 residues long. Trimming took 0 bases from V and 0 from J, leaving 6 bases between them. From germline, CDR1 is SGHTS and CDR2 YDEGEE. The CDR3 reads CASSLGPNQETQYF. CDR3 bases: TGTGCCAGCAGCTTGGGGCCAAACCAAGAGACCCAGTACTTC.

The gene calls are TRBV3-1 (or the pseudogene TRBV3-2) and TRBJ2-1; perhaps TRBD1 as D (6 bases). V was pared by 4 bases and J by 4 bases, with 17 bases between. The CDR3 is 16 residues long. CDR1 and CDR2 (germline): LGHDT, YNNKEL (reference sequence). The CDR3 DNA follows: TGTGCCAGCAGCCGCCTACAGGGAATCGGGTACAATGAGCAGTTCTTC. Translating it yields CASSRLQGIGYNEQFF.

This chain connects TRBV28 to TRBJ1-1; tentatively, D is TRBD1 (6 bases). Germline CDR1 is MDHEN and CDR2 is SYDVKM. The CDR3 extends over 12 amino acids. CDR3 bases: TGTGCAGGGGGGGGCCGTGGCACTGAAGCTTTCTTT. It translates to CAGGGRGTEAFF.

The rearrangement uses TRBV7-9 and TRBJ1-3; D not certain. CDR3 length equals 14 residues. V lost 2 bases and J lost 2, with 7 bases in between. Germline assignment: CDR1 SEHNR and CDR2 FQNEAQ (reference sequence). The CDR3 DNA sequence: TGTGCCAGCAGCTTACCCGAGACTGGAAACACCATATATTTT. It encodes CASSLPETGNTIYF.

The genes are TRBV27 and TRBJ2-1; D perhaps matches TRBD1 (6 bases). Trimming took off 5 bases at V and 5 bases at J, with 16 bases between the two ends. The CDR3 contains 15 residues. Germline values: CDR1 MNHEY, CDR2 SMNVEV (reference sequence). The DNA of the CDR3 is TGTGCCAGCAGTCTCCGGGACACAGCTAACAATGAGCAGTTCTTC. It specifies CASSLRDTANNEQFF.

This chain uses TRBV6-5 with TRBJ1-6; TRBD1 might be the D (5 bases). V lost 6 bases to trimming and J lost 7 bases, with 16 bases between them. The CDR3 covers 15 residues. The germline CDR1 and CDR2 sequences are MNHEY and SVGAGI. CDR3 protein: CASSYRTLRNSPLHF. The CDR3 DNA sequence: TGTGCCAGCAGCTACCGGACATTGAGGAATTCACCCCTCCACTTT.

The chain carries TRBV18 and TRBJ1-1; no definite D call. Germline assignment: CDR1 KGHSH and CDR2 LQKENI. The CDR3 extends over 16 amino acids. The V end was cut by 2 bases, the J end by 1 base, with 14 bases between. This CDR3 reads CASSPIRAEANTEAFF. Here the CDR3 DNA reads TGTGCCAGCTCACCAATTAGAGCGGAAGCGAACACTGAAGCTTTCTTT.